This T cell receptor beta chain was identified during a study of shared clonotypes between healthy human individuals. As for the study in general: Donor ages ranged 18 to 49 years: a couple of women, a few men.

V shed 5 bases and J shed 2 bases, with 10 bases lying between them. CDR1 and CDR2 (germline): MNHEY, SMNVEV (reference sequence). This CDR3 region has 14 residues. An even split of each subset's genomic DNA across several immunoSEQ plates was performed. Repertoires were generated with immunoSEQ multiplex PCR, while TCRdb's copy carries only in-frame clones and drops some. The repertoire holds about 99,000 clones, with approximately 51% as singletons. The origin of this receptor is a woman in her thirties or forties in good health. Some clones in this sample may be carry-over from other donors' samples. The chain links TRBV27 to TRBJ1-5, with unresolved D. Sequencing used PBMCs. The CDR3: CASSLKDGNQPQHF. The CDR3 DNA reads as TGTGCCAGCAGTCTAAAGGACGGCAATCAGCCCCAGCATTTT.